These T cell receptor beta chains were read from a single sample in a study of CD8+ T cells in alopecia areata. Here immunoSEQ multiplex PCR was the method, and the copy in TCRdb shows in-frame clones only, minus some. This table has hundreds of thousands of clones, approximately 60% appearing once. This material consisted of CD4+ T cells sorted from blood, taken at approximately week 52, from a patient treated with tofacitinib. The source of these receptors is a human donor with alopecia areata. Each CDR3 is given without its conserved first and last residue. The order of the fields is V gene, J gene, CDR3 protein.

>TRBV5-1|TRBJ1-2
ASSSSGAEYGYT
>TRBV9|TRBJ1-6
ASSFRVAGNSPLH
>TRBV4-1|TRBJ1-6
ASSEREELH
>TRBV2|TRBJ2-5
ASKPGQGKETQY
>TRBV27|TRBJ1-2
ASSSWPGNKHT
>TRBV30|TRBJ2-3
AWSQGATDTQY
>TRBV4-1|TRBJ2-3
ASSQGRVPDTQY
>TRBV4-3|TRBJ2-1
ASSQAYNEQF
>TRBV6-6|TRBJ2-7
ASSSGQGPYEQY
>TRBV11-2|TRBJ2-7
ASSLGSPSGTSYEQY
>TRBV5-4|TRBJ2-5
ASSLAGADETQY
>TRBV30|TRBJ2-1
AWRTSGGLEQF
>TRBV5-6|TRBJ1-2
ASSVPHQGEGYT
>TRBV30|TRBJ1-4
AWMVGGQEKLF
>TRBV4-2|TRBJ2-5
ASSQEIGVGETQY
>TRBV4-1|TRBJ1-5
ASSLTEARGPQPQH
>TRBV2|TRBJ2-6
ASSVGGSGANVLT
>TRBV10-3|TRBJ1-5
AISESNQPQH
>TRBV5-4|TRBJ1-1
ASSTSGRNTEAF
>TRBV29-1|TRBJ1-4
SVEEGAANEKLF
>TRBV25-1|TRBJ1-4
ASSLDRYNEKLF
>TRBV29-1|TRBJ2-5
SVEKQMKGETQY
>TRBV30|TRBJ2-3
AWSVAGAGSDTQY
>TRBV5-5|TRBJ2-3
ASSLEVGSFSTDTQY
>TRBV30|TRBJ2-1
AWSFRGPNEQF